Sequencing of this TCR beta chain was carried out in a study of blood T cell repertoires in COVID-19 (dated by TCRdb to 2018 to 2020). About the investigation overall: The collaborator samples originated in the United States, Italy and Spain and spanned the acute and convalescent phases of COVID-19. Where available, HLA class I and class II types were taken from metadata supplied by the sample provider and were not determined by assay-based typing. The samples were drawn from the first 160 participants of the ongoing ImmuneRACE study and from 1,254 subjects provided by 6 global collaborators. The repertoires were made available in a free public database intended to serve as a resource for research on the immune response to SARS-CoV-2. Deeply sampled blood TCRbeta repertoires from subjects exposed to, actively infected with, or recovered from COVID-19 were included in the dataset. The material from the prospective study consisted of cDNA or gDNA derived from T cells, B-cell-depleted T cells, or PBMCs. A de-identified subject ID, COVID-19 status, age in years and sex were almost always included in the sample metadata. The study at large found these results: How much clinical and demographic metadata was included differed by source and by participant, and the metadata was provided uncurated.

Participants in the prospective study were aged roughly 18 to 89 years, lived in under 30 United States geographic areas, and enrolled through a virtual design. Cohort assignment in the prospective study relied on participant-reported clinical history from a screening survey and a study questionnaire. Recovered participants in ImmuneRACE Cohort 3 were defined by two consecutive negative NP/OP PCR tests, clearance by a healthcare professional, or resolution of symptoms. In the prospective study, whole blood, serum and a nasopharyngeal or oropharyngeal swab were collected from each participant by mobile phlebotomists. Participants in the prospective study had the option to provide additional blood draws and questionnaires over an approximately 2-month period. Prospective study blood samples were shipped either frozen or at room temperature before DNA extraction. The immunoSEQ Assay, a bias-controlled multiplex PCR, was used to amplify TCRbeta CDR3 regions from genomic DNA. Turning to the authors' computational methods: Nucleated cell counts per sample were estimated from amplification of reference gene primers within the assay. To quantify the absolute abundance of each unique TCRbeta CDR3 rearrangement, sequence reads were collapsed and filtered. Productive Simpson clonality was computed per sample as the square root of Simpson's diversity index over productive rearrangements. TCRdb re-hosts the immuneACCESS table, in-frame sequences only. Its copies lack some clones; in the studies checked, an unresolved V gene accounts for under half of them, and the cause for the rest is not known. V and J calls and clone size follow that table, whereas D and trimming were derived from the DNA. In this sample the table shows under 300,000 clones, 80% to 90% of which occur a single time. The ten largest clones represent approximately 1.9% of the sample.

On this clone: Its antigen remains undetermined. No base qualities exist here, and no much larger clone lies one base off it.

The receptor was isolated from a woman in her 50s who had recovered from COVID-19. Specimen: PBMCs or T cells enriched from blood (not recorded which).

The bases are TGTGCCAGCAGCCATAAAGTGACGGGAGTTCACGCAGATACGCAGTATTTT. This encodes CASSHKVTGVHADTQYF. The sequence joins TRBV3-1 (or the pseudogene TRBV3-2) to TRBJ2-3, and possibly TRBD2, on 6 matching bases. CDR1 is given as LGHDT and CDR2 as YNNKEL, both from the germline V gene (reference sequence). V and J lose 3 bases and 4 bases, and a span of 20 bases separates them. Including cysteine and phenylalanine, the CDR3 has 17 amino acids. The kept DNA is CDR3 alone, 51 bases in frame from the first base.